Below, one T cell receptor (beta chain) is given with its context. This clonotype was counted ten times or more. Its antigen is currently not known. Base qualities were left out, and no much larger clone turns up one base away. The donors were some 36 Caucasian individuals from Russia, aged roughly 6 to 95 years, who were systemically healthy. About 10 milliliters of peripheral blood were collected from each donor into EDTA-treated Vacutainer tubes. Ficoll-Paque density-gradient centrifugation was used to isolate PBMCs, with at least 7 million obtained per sample. Trizol reagent was used to extract total RNA from the PBMCs, yielding at least 5.5 micrograms per sample. For every donor, an aliquot of PBMCs went through flow cytometry to measure the percentages of naive CD45RAhigh/CD27high T cells. Receptors were amplified or captured by 5' RACE. Sequencing relied on an Illumina HiSeq 2500. The second PCR ran for about 6 to 11 cycles and used a J-beta primer mix along with a sample-barcoded 5' primer. Each TCR beta cDNA molecule received a unique molecular identifier from a template-switch 5' adaptor carrying 12 random nucleotides. Each sample yielded at least 2.5 million CDR3-containing paired-end reads. The Mint cDNA synthesis kit, primed by a TRBC-specific oligonucleotide, was used to synthesize first-strand cDNA from all RNA. Following uracil-DNA glycosylase treatment, all cDNA underwent a first 18-cycle PCR with the universal primers M1SS and BC2_uni_R. The authors' pipeline ran thus. Each sample was normalized by randomly selecting 1 million high-quality reads, each carrying a distinct molecular identifier. Reads with shared molecular identifiers were discarded instead of being binned into consensus sequences. MiTCR, run with a Q25 quality threshold and the strictest error-elimination algorithm, handled CDR3 identification, clonotype clustering and error correction. A nonparametric unseen species model with Euler transformation was used to estimate a lower bound on total TCR beta diversity. In-frame beta chains were kept once TCRdb had trimmed the public reads at Q25 with fastp and called clones with MiXCR. Under each unique CDR3 protein, matching rows form one entry showing the most common genes and DNA. TCRdb's processing, not the study's, gives the V and J calls here. The sample table lists about 1 million distinct CDR3 sequences, more than 35% of them with a count of one. The ten biggest clones cover about 20% of the sample.

This sample was taken from a study of blood T cells in healthy people across ages (dated by TCRdb to 2014 to 2015). Turning to the overall study: In model experiments, template switching captured about one uniquely barcoded TCR beta cDNA molecule for every two T cells. Two additional independent replicas of 1 million unique cDNA reads from the same blood draw were analyzed for two donors (one aged 18 to 30 and one aged 80 or older). Age-related changes in TCR beta repertoire diversity were measured in the study by deep sequencing normalized with unique cDNA molecular identifiers. Donors were grouped into four age groups: young (average approximately 15 years), middle-aged (around 39), aged (around 56) and long-lived (around 80). To avoid experimental bias, donors of different ages were distributed randomly across sequencing lanes.

General study outcomes and caveats: As age increased, observed TCR beta diversity per million T cells dropped in a roughly linear way, and a significant reduction was already evident by age about 40. Compared with the aged group, the long-lived group had more naive CD4+ T cells, fewer expanded clones and increased TCR diversity, a pattern suggesting age selection. Since profiling was done on bulk unsorted PBMCs, naive and antigen-experienced compartments could not be conclusively compared. Observed TCR beta diversity correlated strongly with the percentage of naive T cells measured by flow cytometry. The CMV infection status of donors was not known, potentially confounding age-related changes in expanded clonotypes. Estimates of total diversity from one million sequenced T cells were regarded as lower bounds and underestimates.

The sample comprised blood. The receptor was derived from a woman aged 60-75 years in good health.

The CDR3 corresponds to CASSFRRLDREFF. DNA sequence: TGTGCCAGCAGCTTCCGTCGACTAGATAGGGAGTTCTTC. The rearrangement joined TRBV5-4 to TRBJ2-1; TRBD2 could be the D gene, as 6 bases match. CDR1 and CDR2, looked up from the germline V gene (reference sequence), are SGHNT and YYREEE. The cysteine opens and the phenylalanine closes a CDR3 of 13 amino acids. Only CDR3 DNA is held: 39 bases, read in frame from base 1. The junction shows trimming of 2 bases on V and 14 bases on J, plus 17 bases between the germline ends.